This T cell receptor (beta chain) was sequenced for a study of OX40 agonist ivuxolimab in advanced cancers. The study, taken as a whole, reports: In general, CD8+ T cells held more expanded clones than CD4+ did, on average. Partial responders at 0.1-3.0 mg/kg showed near-lowest clonal expansion.

Worth noting for this clone: Its cognate antigen is unknown.

Using immunoSEQ multiplex PCR, the repertoire was profiled, and TCRdb retains in-frame clones only, with some absent. The sample has 30,000 to 40,000 clones; roughly four fifths are singletons. V was clipped by 6 bases and J by 5 bases; unmatched bases: 10. Germline assignment: CDR1 MNHEY and CDR2 SVGAGI. The CDR3 totals 15 residues. The chain is built from TRBV6-5 and TRBJ2-3; 8 bases are shared with TRBD1. This sequence was found in an adult with an advanced solid tumor such as melanoma, head and neck, liver or kidney cancer. The material was CD4+ or CD8+ T cells sorted from blood, obtained in a trial of the OX40 agonist ivuxolimab. CDR3 nucleotides: TGTGCCAGCAGCCGGGACAGGCTATTTAAAGATACGCAGTATTTT. It yields the protein CASSRDRLFKDTQYF.